Following are 2 T cell receptor beta chains from one sample sequenced in a study of control samples from healthy donors and cancer patients. The repertoire was sequenced with immunoSEQ multiplex PCR; TCRdb's copy has only in-frame clones and lacks some. The table includes about 48,000 clones, 85% to 95% detected once. Sequenced sample: PBMCs. These TCRs come from a woman aged 45 to 65 with head and neck cancer.

The rearrangement joins TRBV10-3 to TRBJ1-6; TRBD1 aligns across 10 bases. V gave up 2 bases and J gave up 10 bases; unmatched junction bases: 8. Germline CDR1 reads ENHRY; CDR2 reads SYGVKD. The CDR3 is 16 amino acids. The DNA for the CDR3 is TGTGCCATCAGTGAGAGTTGGGGACAGGGGCAATCACCCCTCCACTTT. This translates into CAISESWGQGQSPLHF.

This chain links TRBV19 with TRBJ2-7; unclear D gene. CDR3 length: 14 amino acids. The germline CDR1 and CDR2 sequences are LNHDA and SQIVND (reference sequence). V was trimmed by 1 base and J by 2 bases, leaving 9 bases between them. As DNA, the CDR3 is TGTGCCAGTAGTATAGGTCGCGAGCCCTACGAGCAGTACTTC. Amino acid sequence: CASSIGREPYEQYF.